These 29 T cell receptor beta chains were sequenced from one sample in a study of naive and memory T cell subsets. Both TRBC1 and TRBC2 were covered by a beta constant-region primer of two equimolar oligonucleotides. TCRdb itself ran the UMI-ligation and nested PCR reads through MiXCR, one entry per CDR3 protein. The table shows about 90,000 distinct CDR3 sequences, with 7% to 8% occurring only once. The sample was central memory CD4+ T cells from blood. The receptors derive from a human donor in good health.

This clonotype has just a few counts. The CDR3, as DNA: TGCGGCTCTAGGGAGGGAAACCCCCGCACAGATACGCAGTATTTT. This gives the protein CGSREGNPRTDTQYF. This chain connects TRBV20-1 to TRBJ2-3, with 7 positions matching TRBD2. The CDR3 consists of 15 residues. The germline gives CDR1 DFQATT, CDR2 SNEGSKA (reference sequence).

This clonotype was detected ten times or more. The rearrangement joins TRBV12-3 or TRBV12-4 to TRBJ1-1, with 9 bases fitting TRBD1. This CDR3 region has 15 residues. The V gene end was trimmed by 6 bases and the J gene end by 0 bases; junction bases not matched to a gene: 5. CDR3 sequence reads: CASRYGQGMNTEAFF. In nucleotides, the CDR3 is TGTGCCAGCAGATACGGACAGGGGATGAACACTGAAGCTTTCTTT.

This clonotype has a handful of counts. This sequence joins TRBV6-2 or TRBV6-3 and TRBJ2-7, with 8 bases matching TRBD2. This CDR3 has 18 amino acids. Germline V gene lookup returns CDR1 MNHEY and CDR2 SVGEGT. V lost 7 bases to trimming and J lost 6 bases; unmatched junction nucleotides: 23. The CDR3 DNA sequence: TGTGCCAGCACGCACGGGGGAAGGACCGGGACTAGGGCCCGCGAGCAGTACTTC. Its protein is CASTHGGRTGTRAREQYF.

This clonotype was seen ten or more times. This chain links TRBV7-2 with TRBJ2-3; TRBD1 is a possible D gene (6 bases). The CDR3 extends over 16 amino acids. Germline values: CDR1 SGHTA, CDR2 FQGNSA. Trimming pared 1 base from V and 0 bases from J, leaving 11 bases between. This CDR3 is CASSLVDRLSTDTQYF. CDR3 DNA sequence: TGTGCCAGCAGCTTAGTCGACAGGCTGAGCACAGATACGCAGTATTTT.

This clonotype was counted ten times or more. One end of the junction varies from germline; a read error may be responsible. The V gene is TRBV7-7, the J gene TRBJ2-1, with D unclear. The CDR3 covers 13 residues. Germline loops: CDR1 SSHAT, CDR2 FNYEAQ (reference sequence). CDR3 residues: CASSLVQRREQFF. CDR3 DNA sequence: TGTGCTAGCAGCTTAGTTCAGCGTCGGGAGCAGTTCTTC.

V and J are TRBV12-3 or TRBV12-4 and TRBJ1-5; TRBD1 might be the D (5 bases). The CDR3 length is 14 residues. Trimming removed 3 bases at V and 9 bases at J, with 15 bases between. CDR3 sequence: CASSFGGDRRPQHF. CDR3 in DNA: TGTGCCAGCAGTTTTGGTGGGGACCGCCGGCCCCAGCATTTT.

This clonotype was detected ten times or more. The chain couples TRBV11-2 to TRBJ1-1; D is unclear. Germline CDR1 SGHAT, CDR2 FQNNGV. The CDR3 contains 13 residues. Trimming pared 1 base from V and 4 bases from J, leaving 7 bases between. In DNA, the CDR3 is TGTGCCAGCAGCTTAGTTTGGGGCACTGAAGCTTTCTTT. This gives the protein CASSLVWGTEAFF. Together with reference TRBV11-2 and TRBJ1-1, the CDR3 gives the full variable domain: EAGVAQSPRYKIIEKRQSVAFWCNPISGHATLYWYQQILGQGPKLLIQFQNNGVVDDSQLPKDRFSAERLKGVDSTLKIQPAKLEDSAVYLCASSLVWGTEAFFGQGTRLTVV.

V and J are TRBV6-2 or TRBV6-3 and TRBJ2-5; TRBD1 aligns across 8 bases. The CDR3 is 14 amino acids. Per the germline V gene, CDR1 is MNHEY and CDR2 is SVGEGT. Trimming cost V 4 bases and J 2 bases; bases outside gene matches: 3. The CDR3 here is CASSLRTGQETQYF. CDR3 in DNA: TGTGCCAGCAGTTTGCGGACAGGGCAAGAGACCCAGTACTTC.

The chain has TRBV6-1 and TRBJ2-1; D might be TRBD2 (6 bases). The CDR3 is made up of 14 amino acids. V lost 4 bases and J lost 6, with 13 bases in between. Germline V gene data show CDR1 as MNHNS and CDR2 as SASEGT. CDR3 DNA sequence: TGTGCCAGCAGTGTTGCAGGGAGGCGCAATGAGCAGTTCTTC. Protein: CASSVAGRRNEQFF.

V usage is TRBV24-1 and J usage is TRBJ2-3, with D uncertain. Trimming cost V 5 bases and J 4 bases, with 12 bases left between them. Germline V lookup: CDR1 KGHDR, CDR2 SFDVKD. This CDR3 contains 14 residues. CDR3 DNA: TGTGCCACCAGTGGGAACAGAGTATCAGATACGCAGTATTTT. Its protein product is CATSGNRVSDTQYF.

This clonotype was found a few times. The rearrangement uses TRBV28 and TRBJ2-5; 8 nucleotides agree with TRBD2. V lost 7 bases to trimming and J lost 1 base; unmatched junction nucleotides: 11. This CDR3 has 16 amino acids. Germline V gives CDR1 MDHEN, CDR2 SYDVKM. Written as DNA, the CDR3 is TGTGCCAGCACCGGCAGGGCACTAGCGGTCCAAGAGACCCAGTACTTC. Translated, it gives CASTGRALAVQETQYF.

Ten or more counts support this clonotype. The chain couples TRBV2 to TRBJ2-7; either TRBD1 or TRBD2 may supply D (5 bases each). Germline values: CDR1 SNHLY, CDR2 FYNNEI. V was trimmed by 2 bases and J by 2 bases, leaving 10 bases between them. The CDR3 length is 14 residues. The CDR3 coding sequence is TGTGCCAGCAGTGAAATCGAGGGGACCTACGAGCAGTACTTC. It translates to CASSEIEGTYEQYF.

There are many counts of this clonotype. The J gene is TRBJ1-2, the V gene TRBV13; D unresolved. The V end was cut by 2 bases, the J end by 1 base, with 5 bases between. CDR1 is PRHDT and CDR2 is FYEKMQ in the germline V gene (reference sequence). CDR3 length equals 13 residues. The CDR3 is CASSLQDNYGYTF. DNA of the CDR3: TGTGCCAGCAGCTTACAGGATAACTATGGCTACACCTTC.

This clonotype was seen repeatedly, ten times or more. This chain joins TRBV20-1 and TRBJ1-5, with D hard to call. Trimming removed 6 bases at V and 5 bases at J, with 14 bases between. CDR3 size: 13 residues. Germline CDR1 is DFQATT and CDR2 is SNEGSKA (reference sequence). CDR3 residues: CSARSVDDQPQHF. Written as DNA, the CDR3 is TGCAGTGCCAGATCCGTGGACGATCAGCCCCAGCATTTT.

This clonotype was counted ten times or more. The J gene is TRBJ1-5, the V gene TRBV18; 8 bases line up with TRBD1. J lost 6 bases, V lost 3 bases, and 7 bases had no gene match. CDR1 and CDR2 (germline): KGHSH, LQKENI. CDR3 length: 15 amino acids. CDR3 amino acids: CASSPGQGNVQPQHF. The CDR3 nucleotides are TGTGCCAGCTCACCCGGACAGGGAAATGTTCAGCCCCAGCATTTT.

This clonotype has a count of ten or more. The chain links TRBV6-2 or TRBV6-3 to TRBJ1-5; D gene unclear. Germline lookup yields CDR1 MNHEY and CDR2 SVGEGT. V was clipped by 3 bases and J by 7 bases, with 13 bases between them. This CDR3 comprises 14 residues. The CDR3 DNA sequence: TGTGCCAGCAGTTATGGATCACCGCCCCAGCCCCAGCATTTT. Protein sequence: CASSYGSPPQPQHF.

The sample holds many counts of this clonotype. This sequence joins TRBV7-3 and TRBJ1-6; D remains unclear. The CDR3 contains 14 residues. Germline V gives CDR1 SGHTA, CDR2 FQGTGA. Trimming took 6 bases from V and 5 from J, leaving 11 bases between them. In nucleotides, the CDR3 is TGTGCCAGCAGTCTCGGTAGTAATAATTCACCCCTCCACTTT. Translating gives CASSLGSNNSPLHF.

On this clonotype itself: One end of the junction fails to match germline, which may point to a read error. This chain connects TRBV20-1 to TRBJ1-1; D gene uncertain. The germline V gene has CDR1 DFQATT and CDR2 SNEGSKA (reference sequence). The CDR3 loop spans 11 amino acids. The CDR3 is CSASGNTGAFF. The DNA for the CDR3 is TGCAGTGCTAGTGGGAACACTGGAGCTTTCTTT.

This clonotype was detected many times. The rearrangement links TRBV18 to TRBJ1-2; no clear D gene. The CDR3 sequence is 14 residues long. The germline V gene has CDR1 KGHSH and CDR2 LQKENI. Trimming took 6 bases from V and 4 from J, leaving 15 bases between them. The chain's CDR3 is CASSHGPWPYGYTF. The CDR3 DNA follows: TGTGCCAGCTCCCACGGACCCTGGCCCTATGGCTACACCTTC. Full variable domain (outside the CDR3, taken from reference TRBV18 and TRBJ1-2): NAGVMQNPRHLVRRRGQEARLRCSPMKGHSHVYWYRQLPEEGLKFMVYLQKENIIDESGMPKERFSAEFPKEGPSILRIQQVVRGDSAAYFCASSHGPWPYGYTFGSGTRLTVV.

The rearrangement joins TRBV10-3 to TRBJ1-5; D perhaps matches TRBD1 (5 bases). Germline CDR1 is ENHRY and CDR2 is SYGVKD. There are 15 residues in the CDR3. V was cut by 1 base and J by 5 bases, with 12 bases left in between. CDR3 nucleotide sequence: TGTGCCATCAGTGAGTGGGGGACGCAGGATCAGCCCCAGCATTTT. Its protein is CAISEWGTQDQPQHF.

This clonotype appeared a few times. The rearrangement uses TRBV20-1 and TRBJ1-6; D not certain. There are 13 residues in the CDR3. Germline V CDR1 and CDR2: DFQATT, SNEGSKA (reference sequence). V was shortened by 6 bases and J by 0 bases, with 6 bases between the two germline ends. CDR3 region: CSATPSYNSPLHF. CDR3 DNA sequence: TGCAGTGCAACCCCCTCCTATAATTCACCCCTCCACTTT.

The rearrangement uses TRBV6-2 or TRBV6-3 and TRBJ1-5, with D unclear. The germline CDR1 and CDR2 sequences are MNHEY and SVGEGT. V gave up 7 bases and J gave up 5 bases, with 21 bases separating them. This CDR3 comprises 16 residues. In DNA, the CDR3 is TGTGCCAGCACCCATTCGGGGTTCACCTTGGATCAGCCCCAGCATTTT. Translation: CASTHSGFTLDQPQHF.

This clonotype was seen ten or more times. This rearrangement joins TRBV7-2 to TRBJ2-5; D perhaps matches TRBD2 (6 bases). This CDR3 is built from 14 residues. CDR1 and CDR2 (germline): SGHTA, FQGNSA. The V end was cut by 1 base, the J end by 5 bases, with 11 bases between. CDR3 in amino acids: CASSLERGWETQYF. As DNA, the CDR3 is TGTGCCAGCAGCTTAGAACGGGGGTGGGAGACCCAGTACTTC.

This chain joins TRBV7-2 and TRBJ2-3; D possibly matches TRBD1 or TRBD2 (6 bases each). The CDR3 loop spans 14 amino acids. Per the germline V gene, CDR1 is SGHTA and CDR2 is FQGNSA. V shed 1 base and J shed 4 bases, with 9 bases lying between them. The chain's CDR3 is CASSLGRGPDTQYF. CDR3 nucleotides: TGTGCCAGCAGCTTAGGCCGGGGGCCAGATACGCAGTATTTT.

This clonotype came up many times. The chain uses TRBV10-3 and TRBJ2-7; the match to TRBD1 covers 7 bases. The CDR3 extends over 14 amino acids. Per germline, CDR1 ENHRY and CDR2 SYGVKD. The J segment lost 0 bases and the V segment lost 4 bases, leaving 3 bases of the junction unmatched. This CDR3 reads CAISVQGVSYEQYF. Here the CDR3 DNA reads TGTGCCATCAGTGTGCAGGGGGTCTCCTACGAGCAGTACTTC.

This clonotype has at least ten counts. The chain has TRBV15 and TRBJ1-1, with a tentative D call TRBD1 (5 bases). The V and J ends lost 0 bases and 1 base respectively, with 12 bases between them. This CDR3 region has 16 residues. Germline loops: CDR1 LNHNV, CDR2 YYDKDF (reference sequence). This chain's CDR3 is CATSRDLRQPNTEAFF. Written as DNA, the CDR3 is TGTGCCACCAGCAGAGATCTTAGACAGCCGAACACTGAAGCTTTCTTT.

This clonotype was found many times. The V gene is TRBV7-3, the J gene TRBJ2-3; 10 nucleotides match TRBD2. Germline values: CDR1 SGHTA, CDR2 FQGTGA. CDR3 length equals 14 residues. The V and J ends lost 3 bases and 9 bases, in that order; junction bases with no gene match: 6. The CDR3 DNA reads TGTGCCAGCAGCTTGGAGCGGGGGGGAGGGACGCAGTATTTT. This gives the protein CASSLERGGGTQYF.

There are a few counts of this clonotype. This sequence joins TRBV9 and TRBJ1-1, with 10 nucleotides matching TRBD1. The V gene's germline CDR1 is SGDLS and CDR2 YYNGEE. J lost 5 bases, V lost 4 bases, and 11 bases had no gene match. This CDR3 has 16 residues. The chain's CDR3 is CASSPRRQGANTEAFF. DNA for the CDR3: TGTGCCAGCAGCCCTCGTCGACAGGGGGCTAATACTGAAGCTTTCTTT.

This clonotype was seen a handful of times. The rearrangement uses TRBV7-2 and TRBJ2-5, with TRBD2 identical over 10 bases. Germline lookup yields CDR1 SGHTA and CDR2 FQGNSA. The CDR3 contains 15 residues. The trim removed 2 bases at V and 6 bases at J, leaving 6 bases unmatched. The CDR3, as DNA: TGTGCCAGCAGCTTAAGCGGGGGGGGCTCGAAGACCCAGTACTTC. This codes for CASSLSGGGSKTQYF.